The 21 T cell receptor beta chains listed next were all sequenced from one sample in a study of blood T cell repertoires in COVID-19 (dated by TCRdb to the early 2020s). Library creation used the immunoSEQ multiplex PCR assay. TCRdb mirrors the immuneACCESS table, restricted to in-frame sequences. Some clones are absent from its copies; in checked studies, under half trace to an unresolved V gene, and the reason for the others is unknown. The sample table shows over 250,000 clones, and 80% to 90% are seen once. The top ten clones comprise around 1.5% of the sample. What was sequenced was peripheral blood. These receptors originate from a woman aged 40 to 55 who had recovered from COVID-19.

The chain uses TRBV14 and TRBJ1-1; D unclear. This CDR3 spans 13 amino acids. Trimming took 4 bases from V and 5 from J, leaving 11 bases between them. CDR1 SGHDN and CDR2 FVKESK come from the germline V gene. CDR3 protein: CASSLSIATEAFF. In DNA form, the CDR3 reads TGTGCCAGCAGCCTTTCGATTGCGACTGAAGCTTTCTTT.

This clone appeared a single time. The genes are TRBV3-1 (or the pseudogene TRBV3-2) and TRBJ2-7; D may be TRBD1 (5 bases). The CDR3 contains 15 residues. CDR1 and CDR2 from the germline V gene are LGHDT and YNNKEL (reference sequence). V lost 2 bases, J lost 3 bases, and 14 bases lay in between. Written as DNA, the CDR3 is TGTGCCAGCAGCCAATCAACAGGCGCGGTCTACGAGCAGTACTTC. Amino acid sequence: CASSQSTGAVYEQYF.

CDR3 nucleotide sequence: TGTGCCAGCAGCTTACAGCGTGAAGAGCAGTACTTC. Translated, it gives CASSLQREEQYF. The chain employs TRBV7-2 and TRBJ2-7; D uncertain. CDR1 is SGHTA, CDR2 FQGNSA, per germline. Trimming took 2 bases from V and 7 from J, leaving 9 bases between them. The CDR3 loop spans 12 amino acids.

The V call is TRBV9, the J call TRBJ2-1; D is perhaps TRBD1 (5 bases). The CDR3 runs 12 residues. The V and J ends lost 4 bases and 7 bases respectively, with 9 bases between them. Germline-derived CDR1 and CDR2 are SGDLS and YYNGEE. CDR3 in amino acids: CASSSRVNEQFF. In DNA form, the CDR3 reads TGTGCCAGCAGCTCCAGGGTGAATGAGCAGTTCTTC.

The chain combines TRBV5-1 with TRBJ1-4; D gene unclear. Germline V gene lookup returns CDR1 SGHRS and CDR2 YFSETQ. The CDR3 covers 14 residues. Trimming removed 4 bases from V and 3 bases from J, with 10 bases in between. The CDR3, as DNA: TGCGCCAGCAGCCTACTAAGCGCTAATGAAAAACTGTTTTTT. Its translation is CASSLLSANEKLFF.

The genes are TRBV2 and TRBJ2-7; 14 nucleotides match TRBD2. The V gene's germline CDR1 is SNHLY and CDR2 FYNNEI. With 4 bases clipped from V and 0 bases from J, the junction kept 5 bases outside the gene matches. The CDR3 contains 17 residues. In DNA form, the CDR3 reads TGTGCCAGCAGTGGTTGGACTAGCGGGGGGAGCTCCTACGAGCAGTACTTC. Encoded protein: CASSGWTSGGSSYEQYF.

The V gene is TRBV6-5, the J gene TRBJ1-1, with 10 positions matching TRBD1. Germline CDR1 MNHEY, CDR2 SVGAGI. Trimming cost V 5 bases and J 5 bases; bases outside gene matches: 8. CDR3 length: 15 amino acids. The CDR3 region has the DNA TGTGCCAGCAGTCCCCTTGGGACAGGGGAAACTGAAGCTTTCTTT. Translated: CASSPLGTGETEAFF.

V gene TRBV10-3 combines with J gene TRBJ1-1, with D perhaps matching TRBD1 (5 bases). Germline values: CDR1 ENHRY, CDR2 SYGVKD. This CDR3 has 15 amino acids. The ends were cut back, 10 bases at V and 7 bases at J, with 25 bases in the middle. The CDR3 loop reads CATIAKLQVTHEAFF. The CDR3 nucleotides read TGTGCCACCATAGCAAAATTACAGGTAACCCATGAAGCTTTCTTT.

The rearrangement links TRBV13 to TRBJ1-5; 8 nucleotides agree with TRBD1. Germline CDR1 PRHDT, CDR2 FYEKMQ (reference sequence). The V gene end was trimmed by 4 bases and the J gene end by 6 bases; junction bases not matched to a gene: 8. The CDR3 sequence is 15 residues long. The CDR3 nucleotides read TGTGCCAGCAGCTCAAGGGACAGGCGGGGTCAGCCCCAGCATTTT. This sequence encodes CASSSRDRRGQPQHF.

The rearrangement links TRBV18 to TRBJ2-7; D is perhaps TRBD2 (6 bases). Trimming left V 4 bases short and J 3 bases short, with 22 bases between. This CDR3 spans 17 amino acids. Germline CDR1 reads KGHSH; CDR2 reads LQKENI. This CDR3 reads CASSLFPRRGADYEQYF. Written as DNA, the CDR3 is TGTGCCAGCTCACTCTTCCCGCGGAGGGGCGCCGACTACGAGCAGTACTTC.

This sequence joins TRBV6-2 or TRBV6-3 and TRBJ1-5; 9 bases are shared with TRBD1. From germline, CDR1 is MNHEY and CDR2 SVGEGT. CDR3 size: 17 residues. The J segment lost 4 bases and the V segment lost 2 bases, leaving 9 bases of the junction unmatched. CDR3 region: CASSYRTGALLNQPQHF. CDR3 coding DNA: TGTGCCAGCAGTTACAGGACAGGGGCCCTCTTAAATCAGCCCCAGCATTTT.

The chain carries TRBV6-6 and TRBJ2-7; 7 nucleotides line up with TRBD2. The CDR3 runs 12 residues. Germline assignment: CDR1 MNHNY and CDR2 SVGAGI (reference sequence). Trimming took 5 bases from V and 7 from J; bases not matched to a gene: 5. The CDR3, as DNA: TGTGCCAGCAGTCGGGACTACAAGGAGCAGTACTTC. Its translation: CASSRDYKEQYF.

This chain uses TRBV19 with TRBJ2-2; possibly TRBD1 for D (6 bases). This CDR3 is 13 amino acids long. Looked up from germline, CDR1 is LNHDA and CDR2 is SQIVND (reference sequence). Trimming removed 3 bases from V and 9 bases from J, with 11 bases in between. CDR3: CASSIEGVRELFF. The DNA for the CDR3 is TGTGCCAGTAGTATTGAGGGGGTCCGGGAGCTGTTTTTT.

V is TRBV11-3 and J is TRBJ2-5, with a possible D match to TRBD2 (5 bases). CDR1 and CDR2 (germline): SGHNT, YENEEA. This CDR3 has 14 residues. The V and J ends lost 4 bases and 5 bases respectively, with 14 bases between them. CDR3 DNA: TGTGCCAGCAGCTCGGACCCCGGCGGGGAGACCCAGTACTTC. Translation: CASSSDPGGETQYF.

The V call is TRBV10-1, the J call TRBJ2-5, with D perhaps matching TRBD1 (5 bases). Germline-derived CDR1 and CDR2 are WNHNN and SYGVQD (reference sequence). CDR3 length: 13 amino acids. Between the trimmed V and J ends, which lost 3 bases and 2 bases, there was a span of 7 bases. The CDR3, as DNA: TGCGCCAGCAGTGACAGGGCGCAAGAGACCCAGTACTTC. Translating it yields CASSDRAQETQYF.

This chain joins TRBV28 and TRBJ1-4; TRBD1 matches at 9 bases. V lost 2 bases, J lost 4 bases, and 5 bases stayed unmatched. Per germline, CDR1 MDHEN and CDR2 SYDVKM. The CDR3 spans 16 residues. CDR3 residues: CASSLGQGPYNEKLFF. As DNA, the CDR3 is TGTGCCAGCAGTTTAGGACAGGGGCCCTATAATGAAAAACTGTTTTTT.

The V gene is TRBV4-3, the J gene TRBJ2-3, with TRBD2 matching 13 bases. The CDR3 covers 18 residues. Germline V CDR1 and CDR2: LGHNA, YSLEER. V gave up 1 base and J gave up 0 bases; unmatched junction bases: 4. DNA for the CDR3: TGCGCCAGCAGCCAAGCGACTAGCGGGGGGTATAGCACAGATACGCAGTATTTT. It is translated as CASSQATSGGYSTDTQYF.

The chain uses TRBV27 and TRBJ1-1; D is ambiguous. Germline V lookup: CDR1 MNHEY, CDR2 SMNVEV (reference sequence). This CDR3 region has 16 residues. Between the trimmed V and J ends, which lost 5 bases and 5 bases, there was a span of 21 bases. The CDR3 coding sequence is TGTGCCAGCAGTCCCCATGCGGGTATTTGGAGAACTGAAGCTTTCTTT. This gives the protein CASSPHAGIWRTEAFF.

The rearrangement links TRBV5-8 to TRBJ2-3; 8 bases map to TRBD1. The CDR3 runs 14 residues. The V gene end was trimmed by 4 bases and the J gene end by 5 bases; junction bases not matched to a gene: 6. From germline, CDR1 is SGHTS and CDR2 YDEGEE. The CDR3 coding sequence is TGTGCCAGCAGCCGGACAGGGACGGGAGATACGCAGTATTTT. Protein product: CASSRTGTGDTQYF.

In this sample, this clone turned up once. The CDR3 sequence is CAISEVNEQYF. As DNA, the CDR3 is TGTGCCATCAGTGAGGTAAACGAGCAGTACTTC. The chain joins TRBV10-3 to TRBJ2-7; D is uncertain. This CDR3 spans 11 amino acids. V was cut by 2 bases and J by 5 bases, with 4 bases left in between. The germline V gene has CDR1 ENHRY and CDR2 SYGVKD.

This clone was seen more than once but under ten times. The V call is TRBV2, the J call TRBJ1-1; D is unresolved. V gave up 7 bases and J gave up 2 bases, with 11 bases separating them. The CDR3 extends over 13 amino acids. From germline, CDR1 is SNHLY and CDR2 FYNNEI. CDR3 in amino acids: CASIDEVNTEAFF. In nucleotides, the CDR3 is TGTGCCAGCATTGACGAGGTTAACACTGAAGCTTTCTTT.